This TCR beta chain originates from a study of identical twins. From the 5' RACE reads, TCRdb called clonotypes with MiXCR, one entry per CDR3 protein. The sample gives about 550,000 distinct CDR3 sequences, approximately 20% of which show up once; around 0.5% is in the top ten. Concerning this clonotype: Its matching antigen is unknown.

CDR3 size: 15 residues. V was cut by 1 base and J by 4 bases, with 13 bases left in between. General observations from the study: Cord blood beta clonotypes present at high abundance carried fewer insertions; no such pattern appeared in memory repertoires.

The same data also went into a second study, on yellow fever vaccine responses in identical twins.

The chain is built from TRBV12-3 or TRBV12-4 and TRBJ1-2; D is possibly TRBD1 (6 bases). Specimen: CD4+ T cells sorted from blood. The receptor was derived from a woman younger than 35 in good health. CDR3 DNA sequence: TGTGCCAGCAGTTTAGGGGGGGGGCCTGGCTATGGCTACACCTTC. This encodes CASSLGGGPGYGYTF.